The T cell receptor (beta chain) described here comes from a study of vaccination and CD4 T cells after COVID-19. Across the study: Controls used CEFX viral epitopes (positive), HIV-1 Nef peptides (negative), or no peptide.

This CDR3 comprises 13 residues. Germline V lookup: CDR1 MNHNS, CDR2 SASEGT. The V gene lost 1 base and the J gene lost 3 bases, with 3 bases spanning the gap. Treatment denoted: roughly ten-day PBMC culture with coronavirus spike peptide pools or control peptides (ViraFEST assay). Some 2 million PBMCs were grown per well alongside 8.5 to 10 IU/ml IL-2 and 9.5 to 10 ug/ml peptide pools. Oncomine TCR Beta short-read sequencing was applied to DNA from cultured CD4+ T cells. TCRdb reprocessed the PCR reads with MiXCR, giving one entry per CDR3 protein. The table shows approximately 12,000 distinct CDR3 sequences, with around 46% occurring only once. Only a few counts were recorded for this clonotype. Its cognate antigen is unknown.

The sequence was collected from a human donor who had recovered from COVID-19. The specimen was CD4+ T cells from blood, cultured in vitro. This chain links TRBV6-1 with TRBJ2-2, with D uncertain. The CDR3 sequence: CASSEGDTGELFF. In DNA, the CDR3 is TGTGCCAGCAGTGAAGGTGACACCGGGGAGCTGTTTTTT.